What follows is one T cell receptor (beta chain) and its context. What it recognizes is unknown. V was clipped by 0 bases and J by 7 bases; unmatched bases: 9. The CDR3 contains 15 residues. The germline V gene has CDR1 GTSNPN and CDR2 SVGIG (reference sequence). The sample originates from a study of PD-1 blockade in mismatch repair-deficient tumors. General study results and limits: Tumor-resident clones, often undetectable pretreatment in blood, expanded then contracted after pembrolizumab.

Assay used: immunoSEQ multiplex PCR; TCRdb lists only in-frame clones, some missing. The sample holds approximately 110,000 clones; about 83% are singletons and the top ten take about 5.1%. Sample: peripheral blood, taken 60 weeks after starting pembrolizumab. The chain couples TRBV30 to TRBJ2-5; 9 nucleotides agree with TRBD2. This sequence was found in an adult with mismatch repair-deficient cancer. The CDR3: CAWSVGREGAGTQYF. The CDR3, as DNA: TGTGCCTGGAGTGTTGGGCGGGAGGGCGCCGGGACCCAGTACTTC.